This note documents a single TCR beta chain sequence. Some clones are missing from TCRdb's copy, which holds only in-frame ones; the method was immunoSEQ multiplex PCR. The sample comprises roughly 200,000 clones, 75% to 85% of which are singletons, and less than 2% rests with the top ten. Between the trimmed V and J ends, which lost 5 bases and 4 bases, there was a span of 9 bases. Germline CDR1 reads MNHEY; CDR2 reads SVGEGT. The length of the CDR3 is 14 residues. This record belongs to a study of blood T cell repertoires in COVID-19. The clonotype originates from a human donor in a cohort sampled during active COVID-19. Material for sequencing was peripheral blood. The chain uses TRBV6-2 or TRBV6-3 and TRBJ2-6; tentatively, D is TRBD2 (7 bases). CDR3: CASSRGGGANVLTF. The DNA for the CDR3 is TGTGCCAGCAGTAGGGGGGGAGGGGCCAACGTCCTGACTTTC.